This passage covers 11 T cell receptor beta chains from one sample sequenced in a study of CD4 T cells in relation to SARS-CoV-2 and coronaviruses. Repertoires were generated with immunoSEQ multiplex PCR, while TCRdb's copy carries only in-frame clones and drops some. The table shows roughly 63,000 clones, with about 95% occurring only once. The unexposed donors gave CD4+ T cells in about 2010-2019, prior to COVID-19. Sequencing input: naive CD4+ T cells from PBMCs. The subset here: naive CD4+ T cells isolated by negative enrichment. These receptor sequences come from a human donor in good health.

V and J are TRBV6-5 and TRBJ2-1; maybe TRBD2 (6 bases). Germline V lookup: CDR1 MNHEY, CDR2 SVGAGI. The CDR3 sequence is 14 residues long. V was shortened by 6 bases and J by 3 bases, with 12 bases between the two germline ends. This chain's CDR3 is CASRSGTYYNEQFF. The CDR3 DNA follows: TGTGCCAGCAGATCCGGGACTTACTACAATGAGCAGTTCTTC.

This chain joins TRBV29-1 and TRBJ2-1, with 12 bases lining up with TRBD2. The V segment lost 6 bases and the J segment 6 bases; nucleotides outside the gene matches: 12. Germline V lookup: CDR1 SQVTM, CDR2 ANQGSEA. This CDR3 has 16 residues. The CDR3 sequence is CSVLAGGPRFANEQFF. The CDR3 DNA sequence: TGCAGCGTCCTAGCGGGAGGGCCCCGTTTTGCCAATGAGCAGTTCTTC.

The V gene is TRBV7-2, the J gene TRBJ2-7; D gene unclear. The CDR3 runs 12 residues. V lost 2 bases and J 7 bases, leaving 9 bases between the germline ends. CDR1 is SGHTA, CDR2 FQGNSA, per germline. The CDR3 reads CASSLSRFEQYF. CDR3 DNA sequence: TGTGCCAGCAGCTTAAGTCGTTTTGAGCAGTACTTC.

The chain has TRBV27 and TRBJ1-2; D might be TRBD1 (5 bases). CDR1 is MNHEY, CDR2 SMNVEV, per germline (reference sequence). V shed 5 bases and J shed 8 bases, with 15 bases lying between them. The CDR3 is 13 residues long. The CDR3 nucleotides are TGTGCCAGCAGTCGGAGTGACAGTTCCGGCTACACCTTC. Protein product: CASSRSDSSGYTF.

The gene calls are TRBV9 and TRBJ2-7; D call uncertain. Germline CDR1 and CDR2: SGDLS and YYNGEE. V was cut by 0 bases and J by 5 bases, with 18 bases left in between. CDR3 length equals 16 residues. Here the CDR3 reads CASSVAGLSGIDEQYF. The CDR3 nucleotides are TGTGCCAGCAGCGTAGCTGGTCTGTCGGGTATAGACGAGCAGTACTTC.

The chain combines TRBV5-1 with TRBJ2-1; 9 bases are a match to TRBD2. The CDR3 runs to 20 residues. V shed 5 bases and J 2 bases; nucleotides not matched to a gene: 20. Germline CDR1 reads SGHRS; CDR2 reads YFSETQ. CDR3 protein: CASSLPEGPAGGGPYNEQFF. CDR3 coding DNA: TGCGCCAGCAGTCTCCCTGAGGGACCAGCGGGAGGAGGCCCCTACAATGAGCAGTTCTTC.

V usage is TRBV19 and J usage is TRBJ2-7; 8 bases line up with TRBD1. V shed 5 bases and J 1 base; nucleotides not matched to a gene: 7. CDR3 length: 15 amino acids. Germline V gene sequence: CDR1 LNHDA, CDR2 SQIVND (reference sequence). Here the CDR3 reads CASSLRQGLSYEQYF. DNA of the CDR3: TGTGCCAGTAGTCTTCGACAGGGGCTTTCCTACGAGCAGTACTTC.

The count of this clone is one. The gene calls are TRBV5-1 and TRBJ2-7, with 7 nucleotides matching TRBD2. Germline V gene data show CDR1 as SGHRS and CDR2 as YFSETQ. Trimming at V came to 0 bases and at J to 3 bases, leaving 27 bases not matched to a gene. The CDR3 totals 22 residues. Here the CDR3 DNA reads TGCGCCAGCAGCTTGGAGCCCCATTCGGACGTTCCCATCGGGAGGAAGTTCTACGAGCAGTACTTC. Protein: CASSLEPHSDVPIGRKFYEQYF.

The chain is built from TRBV5-1 and TRBJ2-1; D not certain. The V end was cut by 4 bases, the J end by 5 bases, with 16 bases between. Germline assignment: CDR1 SGHRS and CDR2 YFSETQ. The CDR3 is 15 amino acids. CDR3 nucleotides: TGCGCCAGCAGCGTTAAAACGGGTCCAAACAATGAGCAGTTCTTC. The encoded protein is CASSVKTGPNNEQFF.

CDR3 residues: CASSSAGTGSYEQYF. CDR3 bases: TGTGCCAGCAGTTCAGCCGGGACAGGCTCCTACGAGCAGTACTTC. V is TRBV27 and J is TRBJ2-7; the match to TRBD1 covers 8 bases. Per germline, CDR1 MNHEY and CDR2 SMNVEV (reference sequence). V gave up 4 bases and J gave up 0 bases; unmatched junction bases: 5. This CDR3 spans 15 amino acids.

V gene TRBV6-5 combines with J gene TRBJ2-5; the D gene is possibly TRBD1 (5 bases). CDR1 is MNHEY and CDR2 is SVGAGI in the germline V gene. The CDR3 consists of 15 residues. V lost 6 bases and J lost 2, with 16 bases in between. The CDR3 is CASRALGRAQETQYF. CDR3 nucleotide sequence: TGTGCCAGCAGGGCTTTGGGCAGGGCGCAAGAGACCCAGTACTTC.